The entry below gives a single TCR beta chain sequence along with its context. This entry comes from a study of blood T cell repertoires in COVID-19. On the study more broadly: Samples came from the United States, Italy and Spain, spanning acute and convalescent COVID-19. Sources were T cells, B-cell-depleted T cells, or PBMCs; the material itself was cDNA or gDNA.

CDR1 and CDR2 (germline): LNHDA, SQIVND (reference sequence). V lost 6 bases, J lost 0 bases, and 8 bases lay in between. This CDR3 region has 14 residues. Per the original data handling: Amplifying reference gene primers gave estimates of nucleated cell counts. Data came from immunoSEQ multiplex PCR; TCRdb stores just in-frame clones and leaves some out. V, J and clone size are taken as reported in that table, and D and trimming were inferred from the DNA itself. The table has about 380,000 clones, 85% seen once. The J gene is TRBJ1-4, the V gene TRBV19, with D unclear. What was sequenced was peripheral blood. The receptor was isolated from a woman aged 18-29 years with acute or convalescent COVID-19. The CDR3 DNA follows: TGTGCCAGTAGCCAAACTGCAACTAATGAAAAACTGTTTTTT. It translates to CASSQTATNEKLFF.